The rows below give T cell receptor beta chains drawn from one sample of a study of T cell responses to AZD1222 COVID-19 vaccine. TCRdb keeps only in-frame clones here, not all; method: immunoSEQ multiplex PCR. The sample lists over 130,000 clones; 75% to 95% were seen once. Sequenced material: peripheral blood, taken 28 days after the second AZD1222 dose. The receptors shown here come from an adult who received the AZD1222 COVID-19 vaccine. The CDR3 runs from the conserved cysteine through the conserved F or W. The D gene is left open where the match is weak. The size entry is marked missing in some rows and otherwise reads once, few, many or a size class.

J gene: TRBJ2-3; clone size: once; V gene: TRBV12-5; D gene: TRBD2; CDR3 protein: CASGPGTSTRGDTQYF; CDR3 DNA: TGTGCTAGTGGCCCAGGGACTAGTACGAGGGGAGATACGCAGTATTTT
J gene: TRBJ2-1; clone size: NA; V gene: TRBV6-4; D gene: TRBD2; CDR3 protein: CASSDLGSGRINEQFF; CDR3 DNA: TGTGCCAGCAGTGACCTCGGGAGCGGGAGAATCAATGAGCAGTTCTTC
J gene: TRBJ2-5; clone size: once; V gene: TRBV4-2; D gene: NA; CDR3 protein: CASSQPQGQNQETQYF; CDR3 DNA: TGTGCCAGCAGCCAGCCTCAGGGGCAGAACCAAGAGACCCAGTACTTC
J gene: TRBJ1-1; clone size: NA; V gene: TRBV19; D gene: NA; CDR3 protein: CASSNGRRNTEAFF; CDR3 DNA: TGTGCCAGTAGTAACGGCAGGCGTAACACTGAAGCTTTCTTT
J gene: TRBJ1-4; clone size: NA; V gene: TRBV6-5; D gene: NA; CDR3 protein: CASSYLEEGLEKLFF; CDR3 DNA: TGTGCCAGCAGTTACCTGGAGGAGGGGCTGGAAAAACTGTTTTTT
J gene: TRBJ1-5; clone size: NA; V gene: TRBV30; D gene: NA; CDR3 protein: CAWSVQGVRSNQPQHF; CDR3 DNA: TGTGCCTGGAGTGTACAGGGAGTGAGGAGCAATCAGCCCCAGCATTTT
J gene: TRBJ2-7; clone size: NA; V gene: TRBV24-1; D gene: TRBD1; CDR3 protein: CATSDNRGLGFYEQYF; CDR3 DNA: TGTGCCACCAGTGACAACAGGGGGCTTGGATTCTACGAGCAGTACTTC
J gene: TRBJ1-2; clone size: NA; V gene: TRBV6-1; D gene: NA; CDR3 protein: CASSEHGGRLAGYTF; CDR3 DNA: TGTGCCAGCAGTGAACATGGGGGGCGCTTAGCTGGCTACACCTTC
J gene: TRBJ1-6; clone size: NA; V gene: TRBV19; D gene: NA; CDR3 protein: CASQGSYNSPLHF; CDR3 DNA: TGTGCCAGCCAAGGCTCCTATAATTCACCCCTCCACTTT
J gene: TRBJ2-3; clone size: NA; V gene: TRBV30; D gene: TRBD2; CDR3 protein: CAWSVLAGVRNTQYF; CDR3 DNA: TGTGCCTGGAGTGTACTAGCGGGAGTTCGAAATACGCAGTATTTT
J gene: TRBJ1-5; clone size: NA; V gene: TRBV18; D gene: NA; CDR3 protein: CASSPSNQPQHF; CDR3 DNA: TGTGCCAGCTCACCCTCCAATCAGCCCCAGCATTTT
J gene: TRBJ2-7; clone size: few; V gene: TRBV5-4; D gene: NA; CDR3 protein: CASSFATATDEQYF; CDR3 DNA: TGTGCCAGCAGCTTCGCAACGGCGACTGACGAGCAGTACTTC
J gene: TRBJ2-3; clone size: NA; V gene: TRBV15; D gene: NA; CDR3 protein: CATSRERSSTDTQYF; CDR3 DNA: TGTGCCACCAGCAGAGAACGCTCTAGCACAGATACGCAGTATTTT
J gene: TRBJ1-4; clone size: NA; V gene: TRBV6-1; D gene: NA; CDR3 protein: CASSERAGFNEKLFF; CDR3 DNA: TGTGCCAGCAGTGAAAGGGCAGGATTCAATGAAAAACTGTTTTTT
J gene: TRBJ1-2; clone size: NA; V gene: TRBV27; D gene: TRBD1; CDR3 protein: CASSLDGRGDYGYTF; CDR3 DNA: TGTGCCAGCAGTTTAGATGGCAGGGGGGACTATGGCTACACCTTC
J gene: TRBJ1-1; clone size: NA; V gene: TRBV7-8; D gene: TRBD1; CDR3 protein: CASSLVQGTTEAFF; CDR3 DNA: TGTGCCAGCAGCCTAGTACAGGGGACCACTGAAGCTTTCTTT
J gene: TRBJ2-7; clone size: NA; V gene: TRBV24-1; D gene: NA; CDR3 protein: CATSTDSFYEQYF; CDR3 DNA: TGTGCCACCTCGACAGATTCTTTCTACGAGCAGTACTTC
J gene: TRBJ1-6; clone size: NA; V gene: TRBV2; D gene: NA; CDR3 protein: CASRATGNSPLHF; CDR3 DNA: TGTGCCAGCAGGGCTACAGGGAATTCACCCCTCCACTTT
J gene: TRBJ2-7; clone size: NA; V gene: TRBV27; D gene: TRBD2; CDR3 protein: CASSPLLAGQSYEQYF; CDR3 DNA: TGTGCCAGCAGCCCCCTACTAGCGGGACAGTCCTACGAGCAGTACTTC
J gene: TRBJ2-7; clone size: NA; V gene: TRBV6-5; D gene: NA; CDR3 protein: CASSYSGGESSYEQYF; CDR3 DNA: TGTGCCAGCAGTTACTCCGGAGGGGAGAGCTCCTACGAGCAGTACTTC
J gene: TRBJ1-2; clone size: NA; V gene: TRBV2; D gene: NA; CDR3 protein: CASSEAPDNYGYTF; CDR3 DNA: TGTGCCAGCAGTGAAGCGCCAGATAACTATGGCTACACCTTC
J gene: TRBJ1-1; clone size: NA; V gene: TRBV2; D gene: TRBD1; CDR3 protein: CALQTGRKTEAFF; CDR3 DNA: TGTGCCCTACAGACAGGGCGAAAAACTGAAGCTTTCTTT
J gene: TRBJ2-7; clone size: NA; V gene: TRBV5-6; D gene: NA; CDR3 protein: CASSLAGNSYEQYF; CDR3 DNA: TGTGCCAGCAGCTTGGCGGGGAACTCCTACGAGCAGTACTTC
J gene: TRBJ1-2; clone size: once; V gene: TRBV11-2; D gene: TRBD1; CDR3 protein: CASSPLGTGGYGYTF; CDR3 DNA: TGTGCCAGCAGCCCCCTCGGGACAGGGGGCTATGGCTACACCTTC
J gene: TRBJ2-2; clone size: few; V gene: TRBV19; D gene: TRBD2; CDR3 protein: CASSLPTSPGELFF; CDR3 DNA: TGTGCCAGTAGTCTTCCGACTAGCCCCGGGGAGCTGTTTTTT
J gene: TRBJ1-1; clone size: once; V gene: TRBV28; D gene: NA; CDR3 protein: CASSSSQGLNTEAFF; CDR3 DNA: TGTGCCAGCAGTAGTTCACAGGGCTTGAACACTGAAGCTTTCTTT
J gene: TRBJ2-2; clone size: NA; V gene: TRBV5-8; D gene: NA; CDR3 protein: CASSSTLLAGKNGELFF; CDR3 DNA: TGTGCCAGCAGCTCTACCTTACTAGCAGGAAAAAACGGGGAGCTGTTTTTT
J gene: TRBJ2-7; clone size: NA; V gene: TRBV27; D gene: NA; CDR3 protein: CASSFGPSYEQYF; CDR3 DNA: TGTGCCAGCAGTTTTGGCCCTTCCTACGAGCAGTACTTC
J gene: TRBJ2-2; clone size: NA; V gene: TRBV27; D gene: NA; CDR3 protein: CASSFITPENTGELFF; CDR3 DNA: TGTGCCAGCAGTTTTATAACACCGGAGAACACCGGGGAGCTGTTTTTT
J gene: TRBJ1-6; clone size: NA; V gene: TRBV19; D gene: NA; CDR3 protein: CASSAADSPLHF; CDR3 DNA: TGTGCCAGTAGTGCAGCGGATTCACCCCTCCACTTT
J gene: TRBJ2-2; clone size: NA; V gene: TRBV5-4; D gene: NA; CDR3 protein: CASTDRPSNTGELFF; CDR3 DNA: TGTGCCAGCACCGACAGGCCCTCGAACACCGGGGAGCTGTTTTTT
J gene: TRBJ2-7; clone size: NA; V gene: TRBV27; D gene: NA; CDR3 protein: CASGYYEQYF; CDR3 DNA: TGTGCCAGCGGGTACTACGAGCAGTACTTC
J gene: TRBJ1-6; clone size: few; V gene: TRBV6-4; D gene: TRBD1; CDR3 protein: CASSPGQGNSPLHF; CDR3 DNA: TGTGCCAGCAGCCCGGGACAGGGAAATTCACCCCTCCACTTT
J gene: TRBJ1-4; clone size: NA; V gene: TRBV7-9; D gene: NA; CDR3 protein: CASTRGSNEKLFF; CDR3 DNA: TGTGCCAGCACCCGGGGTTCAAATGAAAAACTGTTTTTT
J gene: TRBJ2-7; clone size: NA; V gene: TRBV15; D gene: TRBD2; CDR3 protein: CATSSIAGGPHEQYF; CDR3 DNA: TGTGCCACCAGCAGCATAGCGGGAGGGCCCCACGAGCAGTACTTC
J gene: TRBJ2-2; clone size: NA; V gene: TRBV28; D gene: NA; CDR3 protein: CASSRGRSNTGELFF; CDR3 DNA: TGTGCCAGCAGCCGGGGTCGCTCGAACACCGGGGAGCTGTTTTTT
J gene: TRBJ1-5; clone size: few; V gene: TRBV6-2/TRBV6-3; D gene: NA; CDR3 protein: CASSYSIGQLSNQPQHF; CDR3 DNA: TGTGCCAGCAGTTACTCGATCGGGCAGCTTAGCAATCAGCCCCAGCATTTT
J gene: TRBJ2-3; clone size: once; V gene: TRBV10-3; D gene: NA; CDR3 protein: CAISESGTDTQYF; CDR3 DNA: TGTGCCATCAGTGAGTCAGGGACAGATACGCAGTATTTT
J gene: TRBJ1-1; clone size: NA; V gene: TRBV24-1; D gene: NA; CDR3 protein: CATSDTGSTEAFF; CDR3 DNA: TGTGCCACCAGTGATACCGGGTCCACTGAAGCTTTCTTT
J gene: TRBJ1-1; clone size: once; V gene: TRBV7-9; D gene: NA; CDR3 protein: CASSLQENTEAFF; CDR3 DNA: TGTGCCAGCAGCCTCCAGGAGAACACTGAAGCTTTCTTT
J gene: TRBJ2-3; clone size: NA; V gene: TRBV7-9; D gene: TRBD2; CDR3 protein: CASSVGLAGGPTSTDTQYF; CDR3 DNA: TGTGCCAGCAGCGTCGGACTAGCGGGAGGCCCCACCAGCACAGATACGCAGTATTTT
J gene: TRBJ2-5; clone size: NA; V gene: TRBV9; D gene: NA; CDR3 protein: CASSPGTEETQYF; CDR3 DNA: TGTGCCAGCAGCCCAGGGACGGAAGAGACCCAGTACTTC
J gene: TRBJ2-1; clone size: NA; V gene: TRBV5-1; D gene: NA; CDR3 protein: CASSPLGEAYNEQFF; CDR3 DNA: TGCGCCAGCAGCCCTCTGGGAGAGGCCTACAATGAGCAGTTCTTC
J gene: TRBJ2-2; clone size: NA; V gene: TRBV6-5; D gene: TRBD1; CDR3 protein: CASSSQGGNTGELFF; CDR3 DNA: TGTGCCAGCAGTTCACAGGGGGGGAACACCGGGGAGCTGTTTTTT
J gene: TRBJ1-4; clone size: NA; V gene: TRBV3-1/TRBV3-2; D gene: TRBD1; CDR3 protein: CASSQVIRGRHEKLFF; CDR3 DNA: TGTGCCAGCAGCCAAGTGATTAGGGGGCGCCACGAAAAACTGTTTTTT
J gene: TRBJ1-4; clone size: NA; V gene: TRBV7-9; D gene: TRBD1; CDR3 protein: CASSSLGQGPNEKLFF; CDR3 DNA: TGTGCCAGCAGTTCCCTTGGACAGGGACCAAATGAAAAACTGTTTTTT
J gene: TRBJ2-7; clone size: NA; V gene: TRBV7-2; D gene: NA; CDR3 protein: CASSSTDRRTYEQYF; CDR3 DNA: TGTGCCAGCAGCTCTACCGACAGGAGAACCTACGAGCAGTACTTC
J gene: TRBJ1-1; clone size: NA; V gene: TRBV5-5; D gene: NA; CDR3 protein: CASSLIGVDNTEAFF; CDR3 DNA: TGTGCCAGCAGCTTGATCGGGGTAGATAACACTGAAGCTTTCTTT
J gene: TRBJ2-7; clone size: once; V gene: TRBV27; D gene: TRBD2; CDR3 protein: CASSLSTSGASYEQYF; CDR3 DNA: TGTGCCAGCAGCCTAAGCACTAGCGGAGCCTCCTACGAGCAGTACTTC
J gene: TRBJ1-5; clone size: NA; V gene: TRBV27; D gene: TRBD1; CDR3 protein: CASSDTPGQAPNQPQHF; CDR3 DNA: TGTGCCAGCAGTGATACCCCGGGACAGGCACCGAATCAGCCCCAGCATTTT
J gene: TRBJ1-4; clone size: NA; V gene: TRBV14; D gene: NA; CDR3 protein: CASSQDTGEKLFF; CDR3 DNA: TGTGCCAGCAGCCAAGATACTGGTGAAAAACTGTTTTTT
J gene: TRBJ1-2; clone size: NA; V gene: TRBV18; D gene: NA; CDR3 protein: CASSPLGEPNYGYTF; CDR3 DNA: TGTGCCAGCTCACCACTCGGGGAGCCTAACTATGGCTACACCTTC
J gene: TRBJ2-1; clone size: NA; V gene: TRBV7-9; D gene: NA; CDR3 protein: CASSFDNEQFF; CDR3 DNA: TGTGCCAGCAGCTTCGACAATGAGCAGTTCTTC
J gene: TRBJ2-1; clone size: NA; V gene: TRBV20-1; D gene: NA; CDR3 protein: CSARSTNEQFF; CDR3 DNA: TGCAGTGCTAGGTCAACCAATGAGCAGTTCTTC
J gene: TRBJ2-1; clone size: NA; V gene: TRBV10-2; D gene: NA; CDR3 protein: CASSVVGDRRNEQFF; CDR3 DNA: TGCGCCAGCAGTGTCGTGGGAGATCGGAGGAATGAGCAGTTCTTC
J gene: TRBJ2-1; clone size: NA; V gene: TRBV14; D gene: NA; CDR3 protein: CASSHPKDRIKFF; CDR3 DNA: TGTGCCAGCAGCCACCCGAAAGACAGGATCAAGTTCTTC
J gene: TRBJ2-7; clone size: many; V gene: TRBV2; D gene: TRBD1; CDR3 protein: CASSPGQGTYEQYF; CDR3 DNA: TGTGCCAGCAGTCCGGGACAGGGGACATACGAGCAGTACTTC
J gene: TRBJ2-2; clone size: NA; V gene: TRBV18; D gene: NA; CDR3 protein: CASSPIVAANTGELFF; CDR3 DNA: TGTGCCAGCTCACCGATCGTAGCAGCGAACACCGGGGAGCTGTTTTTT
J gene: TRBJ1-1; clone size: few; V gene: TRBV3-1/TRBV3-2; D gene: NA; CDR3 protein: CASSQGTSEAFF; CDR3 DNA: TGTGCCAGCAGCCAAGGGACCAGTGAAGCTTTCTTT